The 30 T cell receptor beta chains below come from one sample, sequenced in a study of blood T cell repertoires in COVID-19. Generated by immunoSEQ multiplex PCR, the TCRdb table keeps only in-frame clones and is missing some. This sample yields 15,000 to 20,000 clones, of which roughly nine tenths are seen a single time; approximately 5.2% belongs to the top ten. Material: peripheral blood. The receptor source for this set is a human donor in a cohort sampled during active COVID-19.

The chain couples TRBV9 to TRBJ2-5, with D perhaps matching TRBD2 (5 bases). V was trimmed by 0 bases and J by 0 bases, leaving 9 bases between them. CDR1 and CDR2 from the germline V gene are SGDLS and YYNGEE. This CDR3 has 15 residues. DNA for the CDR3: TGTGCCAGCAGCGTAGGACGGCGGGACCAAGAGACCCAGTACTTC. Translating gives CASSVGRRDQETQYF.

The chain couples TRBV28 to TRBJ2-2; possible D gene TRBD2, 7 bases. V dropped 5 bases and J dropped 4 bases, with 11 bases sitting between them. CDR1 is MDHEN and CDR2 is SYDVKM in the germline V gene. The CDR3 is 14 amino acids. The CDR3 region is CASSRGGGTGELFF. The CDR3 DNA is TGTGCCAGCAGTCGGGGAGGGGGCACCGGGGAGCTGTTTTTT.

The V call is TRBV29-1, the J call TRBJ2-2; D remains unclear. The CDR3 loop spans 14 amino acids. Per the germline V gene, CDR1 is SQVTM and CDR2 is ANQGSEA. V shed 6 bases and J shed 0 bases, with 11 bases lying between them. DNA of the CDR3: TGCAGCGTGCGTACCGCCTCGAACACCGGGGAGCTGTTTTTT. Residues: CSVRTASNTGELFF.

This clone has only one observation. The V call is TRBV10-1, the J call TRBJ2-1, with TRBD2 matching over 7 bases. The CDR3 is 17 amino acids. CDR1 and CDR2 (germline): WNHNN, SYGVQD (reference sequence). Trimming removed 0 bases from V and 0 bases from J; junction bases left unmatched: 5. The CDR3 coding sequence is TGCGCCAGCAGTGAGTCGACTAGCCGCAGCTCCTACAATGAGCAGTTCTTC. It is translated as CASSESTSRSSYNEQFF.

The V gene is TRBV6-5, the J gene TRBJ1-2; TRBD1 agrees at 9 bases. With V trimmed by 5 bases and J by 5 bases, 9 bases remained unmatched. From germline, CDR1 is MNHEY and CDR2 SVGAGI. This CDR3 is 15 amino acids long. This CDR3 reads CASSPSQGATYGYTF. The CDR3 DNA reads TGTGCCAGCAGTCCTTCACAGGGGGCAACGTATGGCTACACCTTC.

The chain combines TRBV15 with TRBJ1-1, with 7 nucleotides matching TRBD1. Germline assignment: CDR1 LNHNV and CDR2 YYDKDF (reference sequence). CDR3 size: 15 residues. The ends lost 1 base at V and 0 bases at J; junction bases unmatched: 2. The CDR3 loop reads CATSRARGLNTEAFF. The CDR3 DNA sequence: TGTGCCACCAGCAGAGCCAGGGGGTTGAACACTGAAGCTTTCTTT.

V is TRBV29-1 and J is TRBJ2-7; possibly TRBD1 for D (7 bases). The V gene lost 1 base and the J gene lost 7 bases, with 14 bases spanning the gap. CDR1 is SQVTM, CDR2 ANQGSEA, per germline. This CDR3 comprises 13 residues. The CDR3 DNA reads as TGCAGCGTTGAAGCAGGGGGGACGGTGGAGCAGTACTTC. This gives the protein CSVEAGGTVEQYF.

The chain uses TRBV6-1 and TRBJ1-1, with TRBD1 identical over 12 bases. The CDR3 loop spans 17 amino acids. Germline CDR1 is MNHNS and CDR2 is SASEGT. The J segment lost 5 bases and the V segment lost 0 bases, leaving 7 bases of the junction unmatched. In DNA, the CDR3 is TGTGCCAGCAGTGAAGCGCTTGGGACAGGGGGCAAGACTGAAGCTTTCTTT. As protein: CASSEALGTGGKTEAFF.

V is TRBV5-6 and J is TRBJ2-3; maybe TRBD1 (5 bases). Germline CDR1 and CDR2: SGHDT and YYEEEE. Between the trimmed V and J ends, which lost 0 bases and 5 bases, there was a span of 13 bases. This CDR3 region has 15 residues. CDR3 sequence reads: CASSLVTGRKDTQYF. DNA for the CDR3: TGTGCCAGCAGCTTGGTAACAGGCCGGAAAGATACGCAGTATTTT. The full variable domain, in which reference TRBV5-6 and TRBJ2-3 provide the parts outside the CDR3, is DAGVTQSPTHLIKTRGQQVTLRCSPKSGHDTVSWYQQALGQGPQFIFQYYEEEERQRGNFPDRFSGHQFPNYSSELNVNALLLGDSALYLCASSLVTGRKDTQYFGPGTRLTVL.

This clone was counted a few times. V and J are TRBV7-9 and TRBJ2-3; 7 bases align to TRBD2. Trimming cost V 7 bases and J 0 bases; bases outside gene matches: 4. Germline assignment: CDR1 SEHNR and CDR2 FQNEAQ (reference sequence). The CDR3 has 14 residues. This CDR3 reads CASTLASSTDTQYF. As DNA, the CDR3 is TGTGCCAGCACACTAGCGAGTAGCACAGATACGCAGTATTTT.

The V gene is TRBV4-1, the J gene TRBJ2-7, with D maybe TRBD1 (5 bases). The CDR3 sequence is 15 residues long. Germline CDR1 and CDR2: MGHRA and YSYEKL. V dropped 2 bases and J dropped 2 bases, with 13 bases sitting between them. Here the CDR3 reads CASSQPTSGTYEQYF. CDR3 DNA sequence: TGCGCCAGCAGCCAACCCACCTCAGGGACCTACGAGCAGTACTTC.

This rearrangement joins TRBV5-4 to TRBJ2-3; TRBD1 is a possible D gene (5 bases). The CDR3 runs to 15 residues. CDR1 and CDR2 (germline): SGHNT, YYREEE (reference sequence). V dropped 0 bases and J dropped 5 bases, with 13 bases sitting between them. The CDR3 region is CASSLASGSGDTQYF. The CDR3 DNA reads TGTGCCAGCAGCTTGGCCTCAGGGTCAGGAGATACGCAGTATTTT.

The rearrangement uses TRBV21-1 and TRBJ2-1; no check of the table's D call, TRBD2, against the DNA was made. TRBV21-1 is deemed a pseudogene. The CDR3 consists of 15 residues. DNA for the CDR3: TGTGCCAGCTGGGGCGGGAGGCTCTCCTACAATGAGCAGTTCTTC. As protein: CASWGGRLSYNEQFF.

The count of this clone is one. The CDR3 here is CASRAFRGNNQPQHF. The DNA of the CDR3 is TGTGCCAGTAGAGCGTTCAGGGGGAACAATCAGCCCCAGCATTTT. This chain connects TRBV19 to TRBJ1-5, with 7 nucleotides matching TRBD1. This CDR3 spans 15 amino acids. Trimming at V came to 6 bases and at J to 3 bases, leaving 8 bases not matched to a gene. From germline, CDR1 is LNHDA and CDR2 SQIVND (reference sequence).

This chain joins TRBV5-1 and TRBJ2-1; 7 positions match TRBD2. The V gene's germline CDR1 is SGHRS and CDR2 YFSETQ. With V trimmed by 4 bases and J by 0 bases, 10 bases remained unmatched. The length of the CDR3 is 17 residues. CDR3 sequence: CASSLPPREVSYNEQFF. The CDR3, as DNA: TGCGCCAGCAGCCTACCCCCCCGGGAGGTCTCCTACAATGAGCAGTTCTTC.

The J gene is TRBJ2-5, the V gene TRBV7-2; possibly TRBD1 for D (5 bases). The V gene's germline CDR1 is SGHTA and CDR2 FQGNSA. V shed 3 bases and J shed 3 bases, with 5 bases lying between them. The CDR3 is 12 residues long. The CDR3 reads CASSLTEETQYF. CDR3 DNA: TGTGCCAGCAGCTTGACAGAAGAGACCCAGTACTTC.

The rearrangement links TRBV5-1 to TRBJ2-2; TRBD1 aligns across 7 bases. This CDR3 has 15 amino acids. With 5 bases clipped from V and 4 bases from J, the junction kept 8 bases outside the gene matches. Germline V gene lookup returns CDR1 SGHRS and CDR2 YFSETQ. The CDR3 region has the DNA TGCGCCAGCAGTTCGGGGACAGCACCCACCGGGGAGCTGTTTTTT. It yields the protein CASSSGTAPTGELFF.

The CDR3 DNA reads as TGTGCCAGCAGCCAAGGGACAGGGGGCTATGGCTACACCTTC. Translated: CASSQGTGGYGYTF. The chain recombines TRBV3-1 (or the pseudogene TRBV3-2) with TRBJ1-2; 10 bases line up with TRBD1. V was pared by 1 base and J by 4 bases, with 0 bases of the junction left unmatched. This CDR3 has 14 amino acids. The V gene's germline CDR1 is LGHDT and CDR2 YNNKEL (reference sequence).

The chain uses TRBV7-2 and TRBJ2-5; no definite D call. CDR3 length: 13 amino acids. The V gene's germline CDR1 is SGHTA and CDR2 FQGNSA. Trimming stripped 3 bases from V and 3 bases from J, with 8 bases between. DNA of the CDR3: TGTGCCAGCAGCTTCGAACGGGAAGAGACCCAGTACTTC. It codes for CASSFEREETQYF.

This clone is a singleton in its sample. The chain is built from TRBV5-1 and TRBJ2-7, with TRBD1 identical over 9 bases. The CDR3 loop spans 13 amino acids. The germline V gene encodes CDR1 SGHRS and CDR2 YFSETQ. Germline trimming cut 5 bases from V and 4 bases from J; bases unmatched to any gene: 4. CDR3 amino acids: CASRQGAEYEQYF. CDR3 bases: TGCGCCAGCAGACAGGGGGCCGAGTACGAGCAGTACTTC.

CDR3 residues: CASKPNWATEAFF. The CDR3 region has the DNA TGTGCCAGCAAGCCGAACTGGGCCACTGAAGCTTTCTTT. This rearrangement joins TRBV28 to TRBJ1-1; D gene unclear. Trimming took 7 bases from V and 4 from J, leaving 13 bases between them. This CDR3 has 13 amino acids. The germline gives CDR1 MDHEN, CDR2 SYDVKM.

The chain carries TRBV19 and TRBJ2-1; 7 bases line up with TRBD2. Trimming took 4 bases from V and 8 from J; bases not matched to a gene: 11. The CDR3 has 15 amino acids. CDR1 and CDR2 (germline): LNHDA, SQIVND (reference sequence). The CDR3 protein is CASSNGLGLIYEQFF. In DNA, the CDR3 is TGTGCCAGTAGTAACGGACTAGGATTAATCTATGAGCAGTTCTTC.

The rearrangement uses TRBV7-8 and TRBJ2-1, with 7 nucleotides matching TRBD2. The length of the CDR3 is 16 residues. Germline loops: CDR1 SGHVS, CDR2 FQNEAQ. The V and J ends lost 4 bases and 0 bases, in that order; junction bases with no gene match: 6. Written as DNA, the CDR3 is TGTGCCAGCAGCTCCCTCAGCGGGACCTCCTACAATGAGCAGTTCTTC. Its translation is CASSSLSGTSYNEQFF.

This rearrangement joins TRBV6-1 to TRBJ1-1; 7 bases match TRBD1. In germline, CDR1 is MNHNS, CDR2 SASEGT. The CDR3 runs to 14 residues. V gave up 3 bases and J gave up 6 bases; unmatched junction bases: 7. The CDR3 protein is CASSDKAGGSEAFF. The DNA for the CDR3 is TGTGCCAGCAGTGACAAGGCAGGGGGATCTGAAGCTTTCTTT.

The chain links TRBV10-3 to TRBJ2-5; 7 positions match TRBD1. V was clipped by 7 bases and J by 2 bases; unmatched bases: 4. Germline loops: CDR1 ENHRY, CDR2 SYGVKD. The CDR3 is 13 residues long. The CDR3 spells CAITSDRQETQYF. The CDR3 nucleotides read TGTGCCATCACCTCGGACAGGCAAGAGACCCAGTACTTC.

The V and J genes are TRBV5-4 and TRBJ2-4, with 8 bases identical to TRBD1. The CDR3 contains 15 residues. CDR1 and CDR2 from the germline V gene are SGHNT and YYREEE (reference sequence). The junction had 11 bases not matched to a gene; V was cut back by 4 bases and J by 8 bases. The CDR3: CASSPQGDRGHIQYF. The CDR3 nucleotides read TGTGCCAGCAGCCCACAGGGGGATCGCGGTCACATTCAGTACTTC.

This clone was seen just once. The chain uses TRBV5-1 and TRBJ2-1, with 8 bases identical to TRBD2. The CDR3 has 15 amino acids. Per the germline V gene, CDR1 is SGHRS and CDR2 is YFSETQ. J was trimmed by 7 bases and V by 0 bases; bases with no gene match: 6. CDR3 DNA: TGCGCCAGCAGCTTGGATGGGACTAGAGTAAATGAGCAGTTCTTC. Encoded protein: CASSLDGTRVNEQFF.

The V and J genes are TRBV18 and TRBJ2-7, with D perhaps matching TRBD2 (5 bases). The germline V gene has CDR1 KGHSH and CDR2 LQKENI. Trimming pared 3 bases from V and 2 bases from J, leaving 11 bases between. CDR3 length: 14 residues. The CDR3 DNA is TGTGCCAGCTCACCGGAGGACGTGGCCTACGAGCAGTACTTC. Translation: CASSPEDVAYEQYF.

The chain carries TRBV3-1 (or the pseudogene TRBV3-2) and TRBJ2-1; 11 bases agree with TRBD2. There are 17 residues in the CDR3. V dropped 1 base and J dropped 4; count of bases not matched to a gene: 6. Germline CDR1 and CDR2: LGHDT and YNNKEL (reference sequence). The DNA of the CDR3 is TGTGCCAGCAGCCAAGCGTGGGCTAGCGGGGGGTACAATGAGCAGTTCTTC. It specifies CASSQAWASGGYNEQFF.

CDR3 DNA sequence: TGTGCCAGCAGCACGGGACAGTATAATTCACCCCTCCACTTT. Amino acids: CASSTGQYNSPLHF. The rearrangement links TRBV3-1 (or the pseudogene TRBV3-2) to TRBJ1-6; 7 bases fit TRBD1. The CDR3 extends over 14 amino acids. Germline CDR1 LGHDT, CDR2 YNNKEL (reference sequence). V was pared by 5 bases and J by 4 bases, with 2 bases of the junction left unmatched.